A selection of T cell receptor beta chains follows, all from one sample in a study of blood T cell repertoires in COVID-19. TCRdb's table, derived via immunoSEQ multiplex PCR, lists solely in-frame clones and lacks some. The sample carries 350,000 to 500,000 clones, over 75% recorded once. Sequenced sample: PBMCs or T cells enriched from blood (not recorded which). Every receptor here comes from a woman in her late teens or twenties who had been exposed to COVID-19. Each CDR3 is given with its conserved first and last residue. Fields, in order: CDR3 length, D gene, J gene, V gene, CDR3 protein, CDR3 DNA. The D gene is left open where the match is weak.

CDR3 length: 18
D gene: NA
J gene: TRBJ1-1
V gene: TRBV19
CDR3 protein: CASVNVRGHPRKGTEAFF
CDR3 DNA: TGTGCCAGTGTTAACGTGCGGGGGCACCCGAGAAAGGGCACTGAAGCTTTCTTT

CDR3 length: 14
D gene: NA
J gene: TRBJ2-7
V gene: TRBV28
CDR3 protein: CASSFTGNSYEQYF
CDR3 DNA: TGTGCCAGCAGTTTTACAGGGAACTCCTACGAGCAGTACTTC

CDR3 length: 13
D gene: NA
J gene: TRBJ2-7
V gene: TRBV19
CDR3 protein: CASSPETSYEQYF
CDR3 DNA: TGTGCCAGTAGCCCTGAAACTTCCTACGAGCAGTACTTC

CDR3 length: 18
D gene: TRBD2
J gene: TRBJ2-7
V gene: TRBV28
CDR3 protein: CASYSGLAGGPSSYEQYF
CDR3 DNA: TGTGCCAGCTATAGTGGACTAGCGGGAGGCCCTAGCTCCTACGAGCAGTACTTC

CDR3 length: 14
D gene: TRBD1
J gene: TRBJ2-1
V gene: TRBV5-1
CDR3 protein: CASSFDRGYNEQFF
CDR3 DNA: TGCGCCAGCAGCTTTGACAGGGGGTACAATGAGCAGTTCTTC

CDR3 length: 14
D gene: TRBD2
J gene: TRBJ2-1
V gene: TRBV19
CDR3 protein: CASSIASGSHEQFF
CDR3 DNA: TGTGCCAGTAGTATAGCTAGCGGGAGCCATGAGCAGTTCTTC

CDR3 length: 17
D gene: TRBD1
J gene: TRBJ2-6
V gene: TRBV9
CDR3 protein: CASTSGTGSSGANVLTF
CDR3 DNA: TGTGCCAGCACCTCCGGGACAGGGAGCTCTGGGGCCAACGTCCTGACTTTC

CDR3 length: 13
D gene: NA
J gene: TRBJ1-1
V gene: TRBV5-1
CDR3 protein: CASSSNQGTEAFF
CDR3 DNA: TGCGCCAGCAGCTCGAACCAGGGGACTGAAGCTTTCTTT

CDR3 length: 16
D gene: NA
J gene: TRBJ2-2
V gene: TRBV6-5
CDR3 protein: CASSYAQGLNTGELFF
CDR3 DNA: TGTGCCAGCAGTTACGCGCAGGGGCTGAACACCGGGGAGCTGTTTTTT

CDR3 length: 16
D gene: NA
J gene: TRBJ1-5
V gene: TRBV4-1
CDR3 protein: CASSQRKTGFNQPQHF
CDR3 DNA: TGCGCCAGCAGCCAAAGGAAAACAGGGTTCAATCAGCCCCAGCATTTT

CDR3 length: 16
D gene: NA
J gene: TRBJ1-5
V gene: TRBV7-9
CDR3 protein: CASSLGSGDPNQPQHF
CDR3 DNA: TGTGCCAGCAGCTTAGGGTCAGGGGACCCCAATCAGCCCCAGCATTTT

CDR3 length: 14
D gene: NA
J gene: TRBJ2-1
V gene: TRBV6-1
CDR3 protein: CASRMDSSYNEQFF
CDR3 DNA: TGTGCCAGCAGGATGGACAGCTCCTACAATGAGCAGTTCTTC